This T cell receptor (beta chain) is drawn from a study of CD8+ T cells in alopecia areata. About the research overall: Treated patients swallowed 5 to 10 mg of oral tofacitinib twice daily. General study results and limits: Mice showed TCR sharing more clearly than patients did, possibly owing to HLA.

T lymphocytes (CD4+ and CD8+) were sorted from PBMCs. Extracted from the samples, RNA was reverse transcribed into cDNA to serve as the sequencing template. Profiled with immunoSEQ multiplex PCR; TCRdb holds only in-frame clones, not every one. Of around 250,000 clones listed, roughly two thirds are singletons. Of note for this clone: Its antigen is still unknown. The junction shows a germline mismatch at one end, possibly a read error.

The germline V gene has CDR1 GTSNPN and CDR2 SVGIG (reference sequence). The CDR3 runs to 10 residues. Material: CD4+ T cells sorted from blood, obtained at week 0. The chain employs TRBV30 and TRBJ1-2; maybe TRBD1 (5 bases). This TCR came from a human donor with alopecia areata. The CDR3 sequence is CAWSDRRNHF. For the CDR3, the DNA is TGTGCCTGGAGTGACAGGAGGAACCACTTC.